This TCR beta chain originates from a study of blood T cell repertoires in COVID-19. Original methodology: Nucleated cell counts were estimated from reference gene primer amplification. Profiled with immunoSEQ multiplex PCR; TCRdb holds only in-frame clones, not every one. V, J and clone size are taken as reported in that table, and D and trimming were inferred from the DNA itself. Of hundreds of thousands of clones listed, over 75% are singletons. Symptom resolution, clearance, or two negative PCRs marked the recovered donors of Cohort 3. CDR1 is LGHDT and CDR2 is YNNKEL in the germline V gene (reference sequence). The CDR3 runs 11 residues. V lost 8 bases and J 0 bases, leaving 4 bases between the germline ends.

The sequenced material came from PBMCs or T cells enriched from blood (not recorded which). The TCR sequence derives from a young man who had recovered from COVID-19. This rearrangement joins TRBV3-1 (or the pseudogene TRBV3-2) to TRBJ1-1, with D unresolved. In DNA, the CDR3 is TGTGCCAGCCAGGTGAACACTGAAGCTTTCTTT. Translated, it gives CASQVNTEAFF.